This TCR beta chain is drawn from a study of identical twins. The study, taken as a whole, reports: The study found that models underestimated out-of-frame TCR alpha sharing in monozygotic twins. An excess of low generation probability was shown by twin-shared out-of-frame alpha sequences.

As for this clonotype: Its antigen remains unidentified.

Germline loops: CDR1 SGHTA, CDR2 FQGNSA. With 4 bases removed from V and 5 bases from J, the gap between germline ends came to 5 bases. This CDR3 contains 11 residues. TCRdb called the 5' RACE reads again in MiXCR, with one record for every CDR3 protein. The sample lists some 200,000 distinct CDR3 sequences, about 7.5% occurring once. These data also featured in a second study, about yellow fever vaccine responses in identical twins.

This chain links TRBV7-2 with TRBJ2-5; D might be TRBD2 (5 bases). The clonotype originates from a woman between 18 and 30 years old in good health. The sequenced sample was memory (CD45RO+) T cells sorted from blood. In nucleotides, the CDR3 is TGTGCCAGCAGCTGGGAGGAGACCCAGTACTTC. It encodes CASSWEETQYF.